This T cell receptor beta chain is from a study of post-analysis software for immune sequencing data. Study details: Patients had relapsing-remitting, secondary progressive or progressive-relapsing multiple sclerosis; some lacked subtype.

There are 19 residues in the CDR3. Per germline, CDR1 SGHVS and CDR2 FQNEAQ. Points on this clonotype: The antigen remains undetermined. One end of the junction is discordant with germline, which a read error may explain.

Notes on the study in general: A significant reduction in normalized Chao1 diversity was observed in multiple sclerosis patients versus controls. Patients carried roughly 5 TRBV segments more frequently than controls did, and TRBV5-6, TRBV5-1 and TRBV20-1 were among them. Samples prepared in the same batch strongly co-clustered by F measure.

The authors incorporated unique molecular identifiers into the TCR beta cDNA libraries. Hundreds of thousands of cDNA molecules were obtained from approximately 0.91 to 9.4 million T cells. TCRdb passed the PCR reads through MiXCR, listing each CDR3 protein once. The data show approximately 150,000 distinct CDR3 sequences, with over 25% seen just once and over 1.2% held by the top ten. The chain employs TRBV7-8 and TRBJ2-1; TRBD2 matches at 10 bases. Material: blood. This clonotype was obtained from a girl between 5 and 17 years old with multiple sclerosis. As DNA, the CDR3 is TGTGCCAGCAGCTTAGCAGGGAGGACTAGCGGATACTCCCACAATGAGCAGTTCTTC. It encodes CASSLAGRTSGYSHNEQFF.